The source of this T cell receptor beta chain is a study of T cells in localized non-small cell lung cancer. Study observations and caveats: The greatest T cell clonality was found in uninvolved adjacent lung (higher than in tumor). Heterogeneity within the tumor remains possible, as just one region underwent sequencing. Detection in adjacent lung was observed for a median roughly 55 of the top 100 tumor clones. The study linked higher blood T cell density to longer overall survival.

The length of the CDR3 is 14 residues. The V and J ends lost 3 bases and 4 bases respectively, with 12 bases between them. Germline V lookup: CDR1 SGHVS, CDR2 FNYEAQ. By its share, this clone is medium-sized. Its antigen is unknown. Clones were read by immunoSEQ multiplex PCR, and TCRdb kept only the in-frame ones, dropping some. The sample holds about 2,300 clones; about two fifths are singletons and the top ten take 10% to 11%. The sequences come from lung tumor tissue, collected before any cancer treatment. The sequence was collected from a male donor at least 60 years old with stage II squamous cell lung carcinoma. V is TRBV7-6 and J is TRBJ1-1; maybe TRBD1 (6 bases). The CDR3 region is CASSLEEGGTEAFF. The CDR3 DNA follows: TGTGCCAGCAGCTTGGAAGAGGGGGGCACTGAAGCTTTCTTT. The whole variable domain, filled in from reference TRBV7-6 and TRBJ1-1, reads GAGVSQSPRYKVTKRGQDVALRCDPISGHVSLYWYRQALGQGPEFLTYFNYEAQQDKSGLPNDRFSAERPEGSISTLTIQRTEQRDSAMYRCASSLEEGGTEAFFGQGTRLTVV.